This T cell receptor (beta chain) was profiled in a study of blood T cell repertoires in COVID-19. Study as a whole: Researchers got acute and convalescent COVID-19 samples from the United States, Italy and Spain.

Authors' analysis steps: Reference gene primer amplification gave nucleated cell count estimates. Sequenced by immunoSEQ multiplex PCR; TCRdb stores in-frame clones only, minus some. V, J and clone size reflect that table, while D and trimming were determined from the DNA. The sample lists around 130,000 clones; 90% were seen once. The sequence was obtained from a man in his 60s with COVID-19, enrolled during active disease. The sample comprised peripheral blood.

The CDR3 DNA follows: TGTGCCAGTAGTTGGGGGGGTGAGGGAAACGAGCAGTACTTC. Protein sequence: CASSWGGEGNEQYF. This chain uses TRBV19 with TRBJ2-7, with TRBD2 matching 7 bases. There are 14 residues in the CDR3. J lost 5 bases, V lost 5 bases, and 9 bases had no gene match. Germline CDR1 and CDR2: LNHDA and SQIVND (reference sequence). Full variable domain (rest looked up from reference TRBV19 and TRBJ2-7): DGGITQSPKYLFRKEGQNVTLSCEQNLNHDAMYWYRQDPGQGLRLIYYSQIVNDFQKGDIAEGYSVSREKKESFPLTVTSAQKNPTAFYLCASSWGGEGNEQYFGPGTRLTVT.